This passage covers 15 T cell receptor beta chains from one sample sequenced in a study of cytomegalovirus exposure and HLA in healthy donors (dated by TCRdb to 2016 to 2017). Library preparation used the immunoSEQ multiplex PCR assay. For the multiplex PCR, a mixture combining 60 forward primers for TCR Vbeta segments and 13 reverse primers for TCR Jbeta segments was used. Drawn from immuneACCESS, this table holds only the in-frame rearrangements with V and J called that TCRdb kept. Clones are partly lost; checked studies trace under half to an unresolved V gene and leave the rest unexplained. The sample table holds about 94,000 clones, of which 79% were seen once. The ten biggest clones cover 3.8% of the sample. Sequencing was carried out using PBMCs. The receptors shown here come from a woman between 40 and 50 years old in good health and CMV-seronegative.

The chain couples TRBV19 to TRBJ2-5, with 7 bases identical to TRBD1. CDR1 LNHDA and CDR2 SQIVND come from the germline V gene (reference sequence). The CDR3 contains 14 residues. V dropped 4 bases and J dropped 6; count of bases not matched to a gene: 8. The CDR3 nucleotides read TGTGCCAGTAGTAATCGACAGGGTGGAAAGACCCAGTACTTC. Translated, it gives CASSNRQGGKTQYF.

This clone appeared a single time. This chain links TRBV12-5 with TRBJ2-1; TRBD2 matches 7 bases. The CDR3 spans 14 residues. CDR1 and CDR2 (germline): LGHNT, FRNRAP. J was trimmed by 4 bases and V by 9 bases; bases with no gene match: 9. The DNA of the CDR3 is TGTGCTAGCGGCGGGGGAGACCCTTACAATGAGCAGTTCTTC. Translated, it gives CASGGGDPYNEQFF.

This chain joins TRBV7-2 and TRBJ2-7; TRBD2 aligns across 11 bases. Germline V lookup: CDR1 SGHTA, CDR2 FQGNSA. J was trimmed by 1 base and V by 5 bases; bases with no gene match: 10. The CDR3 extends over 17 amino acids. The CDR3 bases are TGTGCCAGCAGCCTTAGCGGGGGGGCGATTTCATCCTACGAGCAGTACTTC. Translating it yields CASSLSGGAISSYEQYF.

This chain connects TRBV10-3 to TRBJ2-1; 10 bases align to TRBD1. Germline assignment: CDR1 ENHRY and CDR2 SYGVKD. CDR3 size: 13 residues. V lost 8 bases, J lost 4 bases, and 2 bases stayed unmatched. The CDR3 sequence is CAIRDRGYNEQFF. DNA of the CDR3: TGTGCCATCCGGGACAGGGGTTACAATGAGCAGTTCTTC.

The V gene is TRBV28, the J gene TRBJ1-1; 9 bases match TRBD1. Germline V CDR1 and CDR2: MDHEN, SYDVKM. Losses at the gene ends were 5 bases for V and 3 bases for J; bases not matched to a gene: 13. The CDR3 sequence is 17 residues long. The CDR3: CASSTPLKQGADTEAFF. DNA of the CDR3: TGTGCCAGCAGTACACCCCTTAAACAGGGGGCTGACACTGAAGCTTTCTTT.

The rearrangement uses TRBV5-8 and TRBJ2-5; 9 bases map to TRBD2. The CDR3 loop spans 15 amino acids. Germline V gene data show CDR1 as SGHTS and CDR2 as YDEGEE. J lost 1 base, V lost 0 bases, and 1 base had no gene match. This CDR3 reads CASSLGRGGQETQYF. CDR3 nucleotides: TGTGCCAGCAGCTTGGGGCGGGGGGGCCAAGAGACCCAGTACTTC.

The chain has TRBV27 and TRBJ2-2; 9 positions agree with TRBD1. Germline CDR1 MNHEY, CDR2 SMNVEV (reference sequence). The junction had 9 bases not matched to a gene; V was cut back by 4 bases and J by 6 bases. The CDR3 extends over 16 amino acids. The CDR3 sequence: CASSYLGTGFPGELFF. The CDR3, as DNA: TGTGCCAGCAGTTACCTCGGGACAGGGTTCCCCGGGGAGCTGTTTTTT.

The V and J genes are TRBV5-4 and TRBJ2-7, with 11 bases that match TRBD1. Germline V CDR1 and CDR2: SGHNT, YYREEE (reference sequence). This CDR3 comprises 15 residues. Trimming at V came to 2 bases and at J to 6 bases, leaving 7 bases not matched to a gene. CDR3 sequence (DNA): TGTGCCAGCAGCTTTGGAGGACAGGGGGCTCTCGAGCAGTACTTC. Its translation is CASSFGGQGALEQYF.

This sequence joins TRBV2 and TRBJ1-1, with D possibly TRBD1 on 5 matching bases. The CDR3 is made up of 13 amino acids. Per germline, CDR1 SNHLY and CDR2 FYNNEI. Trimming took off 8 bases at V and 1 base at J, with 11 bases between the two ends. CDR3: CASETAANTEAFF. In DNA, the CDR3 is TGTGCCAGCGAGACAGCAGCGAACACTGAAGCTTTCTTT.

This clone was detected only once. This rearrangement joins TRBV27 to TRBJ1-2; D is uncertain. The CDR3 contains 14 residues. Between the trimmed V and J ends, which lost 2 bases and 4 bases, there was a span of 11 bases. Germline V gene lookup returns CDR1 MNHEY and CDR2 SMNVEV (reference sequence). CDR3 DNA: TGTGCCAGCAGTTTAGCCAAGAGTTTCTATGGCTACACCTTC. This sequence encodes CASSLAKSFYGYTF.

V gene TRBV6-5 combines with J gene TRBJ1-1; D is unresolved. The CDR3 has 12 amino acids. V was clipped by 0 bases and J by 9 bases, with 8 bases between them. Germline V gives CDR1 MNHEY, CDR2 SVGAGI. CDR3 coding DNA: TGTGCCAGCAGTTACTCATCCGGGAAAGCTTTCTTT. This codes for CASSYSSGKAFF.

The rearrangement links TRBV4-2 to TRBJ1-2; possible D gene TRBD1, 5 bases. The CDR3 consists of 13 residues. Trimming took off 5 bases at V and 7 bases at J, with 14 bases between the two ends. Germline loops: CDR1 LGHNA, CDR2 YNFKEQ. The CDR3 here is CASSDSQVFGYTF. CDR3 nucleotide sequence: TGTGCCAGCAGCGACAGCCAGGTTTTTGGCTACACCTTC.

The gene calls are TRBV5-1 and TRBJ1-4; D might be TRBD1 (6 bases). Trimming pared 4 bases from V and 4 bases from J, leaving 17 bases between. The CDR3 extends over 16 amino acids. Germline V gene data show CDR1 as SGHRS and CDR2 as YFSETQ. The CDR3 protein is CASSERTVGSNEKLFF. In nucleotides, the CDR3 is TGCGCCAGCAGCGAAAGGACAGTTGGCAGTAATGAAAAACTGTTTTTT.

The chain employs TRBV6-1 and TRBJ1-1; D ambiguous. Germline assignment: CDR1 MNHNS and CDR2 SASEGT. Trimming left V 11 bases short and J 5 bases short, with 15 bases between. The CDR3 loop spans 12 amino acids. CDR3 nucleotide sequence: TGTGCCGTAGGGCGGGGTAGTACTGAAGCTTTCTTT. Protein product: CAVGRGSTEAFF.

This clone was counted many times. The chain has TRBV4-1 and TRBJ2-5, with D perhaps matching TRBD1 (5 bases). Deletions cut 4 bases from V and 1 base from J, with 10 bases between. The CDR3 has 14 residues. Germline V gives CDR1 MGHRA, CDR2 YSYEKL. CDR3 residues: CASSPRQLQETQYF. The CDR3 DNA is TGCGCCAGCAGCCCGAGACAGCTCCAAGAGACCCAGTACTTC.